A selection of T cell receptor beta chains follows, all from one sample in a study of cytomegalovirus exposure and HLA in healthy donors. Sequenced by immunoSEQ multiplex PCR; TCRdb stores in-frame clones only, minus some. The sample records approximately 180,000 clones, about 80% being singletons. The sequencing sample was made of PBMCs. The receptors originated from a man aged 30 to 39 in good health and CMV-seropositive. The CDR3 runs from the conserved cysteine through the conserved F or W. The D gene is left open where the match is weak. Clone size appears in some rows only: once, few, many, or a class for an expanded clone.

>TRBV9|-|-|TRBJ2-5
TGTGCCAGCAGCGTAGGGCTGGAGCAACAAGAGACCCAGTACTTC
CASSVGLEQQETQYF
>TRBV2|-|TRBD1|TRBJ1-2
TGTGCCACCCACCGGGACAGGAACTATGGCTACACCTTC
CATHRDRNYGYTF
>TRBV7-2|-|-|TRBJ2-3
TGTGCCAGCAGCCGCAACCGCCCGCGGCCCCCCGATACGCAGTATTTT
CASSRNRPRPPDTQYF
>TRBV10-3|-|TRBD2|TRBJ2-2
TGTGCCATCAGTGAGACCGGACTAGCGGGGCCAGGGGCCGGGGAGCTGTTTTTT
CAISETGLAGPGAGELFF
>TRBV13|-|TRBD2|TRBJ2-5
TGTGCCAGCAGCTTACGTCTAACCAGCGGGAGGGCTGGAGAGACCCAGTACTTC
CASSLRLTSGRAGETQYF
>TRBV6-5|-|TRBD1|TRBJ1-2
TGTGCCAGCAGTAAAGCAGGGGGCTATGGCTACACCTTC
CASSKAGGYGYTF
>TRBV7-2|-|TRBD2|TRBJ2-7
TGTGCCAGCAGCCGGGGACTAGCGGGAGACCTGACTTACGAGCAGTACTTC
CASSRGLAGDLTYEQYF
>TRBV28|once|-|TRBJ2-7
TGTGCCAGCAGTCCCCGGGAGCGTCAAGCCTACGAGCAGTACTTC
CASSPRERQAYEQYF
>TRBV7-2|-|TRBD2|TRBJ2-1
TGTGCCAGCAGCTCTAGGGGTCCTAGCGGGGGTACCTACAATGAGCAGTTCTTC
CASSSRGPSGGTYNEQFF
>TRBV27|-|-|TRBJ1-6
TGTGCCAGCAGAAGTTCCGCGATTAAGTCAGGGGTCTATAATTCACCCCTCCACTTT
CASRSSAIKSGVYNSPLHF
>TRBV20-1|few|-|TRBJ1-1
TGCAGTGCTAAAAGGACAGCTGAAGCTTTCTTT
CSAKRTAEAFF
>TRBV1|-|-|TRBJ1-5
TGCACCAGCAGCCACATTTCCGGAGGGGGCGTTAGCAATCAGCCCCAGCATTTT
CTSSHISGGGVSNQPQHF
>TRBV30|-|-|TRBJ1-1
TGTGCCTGGAGGGCGATGGGGCTCACTGAAGCTTTCTTT
CAWRAMGLTEAFF
>TRBV2|-|-|TRBJ2-7
TGTGCCAGCAATGGTGGCGGATCCTACGAGCAGTACTTC
CASNGGGSYEQYF
>TRBV6-4|-|TRBD1|TRBJ2-7
TGTGCCAGCAGGGGGGACAGCACAAACTCCTACGAGCAGTACTTC
CASRGDSTNSYEQYF
>TRBV28|-|-|TRBJ1-3
TGTGCCAGCAGGGTAGGGACTCCAAACACCATATATTTT
CASRVGTPNTIYF
>TRBV28|-|-|TRBJ1-5
TGTGCCAGCAAGGTTGGAGGTGAGGATCAGCCCCAGCATTTT
CASKVGGEDQPQHF
>TRBV29-1|-|-|TRBJ2-3
TGCAGCGTCGCCGGGACTCCGAGCACAGATACGCAGTATTTT
CSVAGTPSTDTQYF
>TRBV27|-|-|TRBJ2-5
TGTGCCAGCAGTTCGGGTCGGGTAGGTCAAGAGACCCAGTACTTC
CASSSGRVGQETQYF
>TRBV6-5|-|-|TRBJ1-6
TGTGCCAGCAGTTACTCATACAGTAATAATTCACCCCTCCACTTT
CASSYSYSNNSPLHF
>TRBV2|-|-|TRBJ2-2
TGTGCCAGCAGTGAGGGAGGGACAGGCCACACCGGGGAGCTGTTTTTT
CASSEGGTGHTGELFF
>TRBV28|-|-|TRBJ1-6
TGTGCCAGCAAGTTCAGAACCCTCGAGAGGAATTCACCCCTCCACTTT
CASKFRTLERNSPLHF
>TRBV18|-|TRBD1|TRBJ2-7
TGTGCCAGCTCACCAGGGACAGGGGGCGGGTACGAGCAGTACTTC
CASSPGTGGGYEQYF
>TRBV11-3|-|TRBD1|TRBJ1-2
TGTGCCAGCAGCCCAGACAGGGAACTCTATGGCTACACCTTC
CASSPDRELYGYTF
>TRBV29-1|once|-|TRBJ1-1
TGCAGCGTTGAAGGATGGGACACTATCCACTCCGCTGAAGCTTTCTTT
CSVEGWDTIHSAEAFF
>TRBV9|-|-|TRBJ1-1
TGTGCCAGCAGCGCCCAGCGGGGGAGCACTGAAGCTTTCTTT
CASSAQRGSTEAFF
>TRBV13|once|-|TRBJ1-1
TGTGCCAGCAGCTTACTGACTTTCAACACTGAAGCTTTCTTT
CASSLLTFNTEAFF
>TRBV18|-|-|TRBJ1-2
TGTGCCAGCTCATACCCACAGAACTATGGCTACACCTTC
CASSYPQNYGYTF
>TRBV6-1|-|TRBD2|TRBJ2-7
TGTGCCAGCAGTGCTCTAGCGGGCACCTCCTACGAGCAGTACTTC
CASSALAGTSYEQYF
>TRBV27|-|-|TRBJ1-2
TGTGCCAGCAGTTTAGGCAACCAGGTCTTGTCGTTATCGAATGGCTACACCTTC
CASSLGNQVLSLSNGYTF
>TRBV5-1|-|TRBD1|TRBJ1-1
TGCGCCAGCAGCGTTACCGGGACAGGAGGTATGAACACTGAAGCTTTCTTT
CASSVTGTGGMNTEAFF
>TRBV6-4|-|TRBD1|TRBJ1-2
TGTGCCGGAAATTCGAGACAGGGGGCTCATGGCTACACCTTC
CAGNSRQGAHGYTF
>TRBV18|-|TRBD1|TRBJ1-2
TGTGCCAGCTCACCACAGGGGGCCTCAGACTATGGCTACACCTTC
CASSPQGASDYGYTF
>TRBV9|once|TRBD2|TRBJ2-7
TGTGCCAGCAGCGTAGCTAGCGGGCCTTCCTACGAGCAGTACTTC
CASSVASGPSYEQYF
>TRBV6-5|few|TRBD1|TRBJ1-1
TGTGCCAGCAGTTACTCGACAGGGACGGGCACTGAAGCTTTCTTT
CASSYSTGTGTEAFF
>TRBV5-1|-|TRBD2|TRBJ2-7
TGCGCCAGCAGCTTGGTCCCCCGGTCGGGGGGCTCCTACGAGCAGTACTTC
CASSLVPRSGGSYEQYF
>TRBV28|-|TRBD1|TRBJ1-4
TGTGCCAGCAGCGGAACAGGGGATGAAAAACTGTTTTTT
CASSGTGDEKLFF
>TRBV29-1|-|-|TRBJ2-1
TGCAGCGACACAATTTCGGAGTCTAGCTCCTACAATGAGCAGTTCTTC
CSDTISESSSYNEQFF
>TRBV5-1|-|TRBD2|TRBJ2-1
TGCGCCAGCAGTACTTCCCAAAGCGGGAGATACGATGAGCAGTTCTTC
CASSTSQSGRYDEQFF
>TRBV11-2|-|-|TRBJ2-5
TGTGCCAGCAGCCGCGAATGGGCCCAAGAGACCCAGTACTTC
CASSREWAQETQYF
>TRBV30|-|TRBD1|TRBJ1-5
TGTGCCTGGAGTGCAGGGGGGAGTCAGCCCCAGCATTTT
CAWSAGGSQPQHF
>TRBV11-3|-|-|TRBJ1-2
TGTGCCAGCAGCTTAGATCCTCGGGCAGGGCGAACTAACTATGGCTACACCTTC
CASSLDPRAGRTNYGYTF
>TRBV29-1|-|-|TRBJ1-1
TGCAGCGTTGAAGAGGGGGCTGGGTCTGAAGCTTTCTTT
CSVEEGAGSEAFF
>TRBV18|-|-|TRBJ2-7
TGTGCCAGCTCAAAACAGGTCCTTGGGGACGAGCAGTACTTC
CASSKQVLGDEQYF
>TRBV5-1|-|TRBD2|TRBJ2-1
TGCGCCAGCAGCGACGACGTGGAGCGGGGCTCCTACAATGAGCAGTTCTTC
CASSDDVERGSYNEQFF
>TRBV29-1|once|-|TRBJ2-7
TGCAGCGCAACAGAGAACTACGAGCAGTACTTC
CSATENYEQYF